The T cell receptor beta chain under discussion was sequenced for a study of graft-versus-host responses after intestinal transplantation. For the study at large: Following induction with anti-thymocyte globulin, all recipients were given tacrolimus and steroids for around three years.

Here immunoSEQ multiplex PCR was the method, and the copy in TCRdb shows in-frame clones only, minus some. The data show 71,000 or so clones, roughly 87% seen once. CDR3 length equals 11 residues. From germline, CDR1 is ENHRY and CDR2 SYGVKD. With 6 bases removed from V and 4 bases from J, the gap between germline ends came to 4 bases. About this clone: Its antigen is undetermined.

The input for sequencing was unstimulated CD8+ T cells sorted from spleen or lymph node cells, taken before intestinal transplant. The chain links TRBV10-3 to TRBJ1-3, with no clear D. This sequence originates from a human donor who received an intestinal transplant. The DNA for the CDR3 is TGTGCCATCAGCACAGGAAACACCATATATTTT. Protein sequence: CAISTGNTIYF.